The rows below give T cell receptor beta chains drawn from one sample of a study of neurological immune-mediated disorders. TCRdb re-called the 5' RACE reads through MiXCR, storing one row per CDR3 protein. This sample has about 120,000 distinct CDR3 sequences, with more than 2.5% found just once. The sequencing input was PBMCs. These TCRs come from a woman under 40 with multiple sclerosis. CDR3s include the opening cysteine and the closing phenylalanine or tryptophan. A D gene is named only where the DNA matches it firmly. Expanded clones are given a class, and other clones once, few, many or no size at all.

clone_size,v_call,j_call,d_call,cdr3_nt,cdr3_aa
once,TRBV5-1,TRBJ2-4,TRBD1,TGCGCCAGCAGTTACGGACAGGTTCAGTACTTC,CASSYGQVQYF
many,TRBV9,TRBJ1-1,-,TGTGCCAGCAGCGTATCCCCTGCAGAGAACACTGAAGCTTTCTTT,CASSVSPAENTEAFF
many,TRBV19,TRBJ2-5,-,TGTGCCAGTAGTGGGCCAGCTGGTCAAGAGACCCAGTACTTC,CASSGPAGQETQYF
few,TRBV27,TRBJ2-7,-,TGTGCCAGCAGTTTATCTGGGGTCACCTACGAGCAGTACTTC,CASSLSGVTYEQYF
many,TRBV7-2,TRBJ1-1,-,TGTGCCAGCAGCTTTAGGCTCCCTACAGAAGCTTTCTTT,CASSFRLPTEAFF
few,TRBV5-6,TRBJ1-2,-,TGTGCCAGCAGCTTGGGGCTAACGGACTATGGCTACACCTTC,CASSLGLTDYGYTF
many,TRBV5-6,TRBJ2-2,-,TGTGCCAGCAGCTTGTTCCCGAACACCGGGGAGCTGTTTTTT,CASSLFPNTGELFF
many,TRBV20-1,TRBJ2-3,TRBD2,TGCAGTGCCTACTGGTTTGATAGCGGGAGACCTCGGATTACGGATACGCAGTATTTT,CSAYWFDSGRPRITDTQYF
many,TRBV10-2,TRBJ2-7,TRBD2,TGCGCCAGCAGTGACGGTGGCGGGAGGCTGTTTGAGCAGTACTTC,CASSDGGGRLFEQYF
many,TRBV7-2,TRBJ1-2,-,TGTGCCAGCAGCGGGAGGTTCTATGGCTACACCTTC,CASSGRFYGYTF
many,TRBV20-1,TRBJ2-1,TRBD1,TGCAGTGCTCCGGGACAGGGGACCTACAATGAGCAGTTCTTC,CSAPGQGTYNEQFF
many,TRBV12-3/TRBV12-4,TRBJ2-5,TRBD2,TGTGCCAGCAGTTTCAAGGTCGGGGGGTTCCAAGAGACCCAGTACTTC,CASSFKVGGFQETQYF
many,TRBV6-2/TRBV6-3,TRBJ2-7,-,TGTGCCAGTGACAGAGGGTACGAGCAGTACTTC,CASDRGYEQYF
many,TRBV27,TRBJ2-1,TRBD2,TGTGCCAGCAGATCACAGCGGGAGCCCTACAATGAGCAGTTCTTC,CASRSQREPYNEQFF
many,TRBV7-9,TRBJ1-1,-,TGTGCCAGCAGCTTAGTAAGAATAGAAGCTTTCTTT,CASSLVRIEAFF
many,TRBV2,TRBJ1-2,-,TGTGCCAGCAGTGAAGCGCTTAACCGCTACTATGGCTACACCTTC,CASSEALNRYYGYTF
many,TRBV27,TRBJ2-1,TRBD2,TGTGCCAGCAGCCCACCTTTTTCAGCGGGGGACCATTACAATGAGCAGTTCTTC,CASSPPFSAGDHYNEQFF
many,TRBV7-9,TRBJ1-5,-,TGTGCCAGCAGCTCGAGCGGGTGGCCCCAGCATTTT,CASSSSGWPQHF
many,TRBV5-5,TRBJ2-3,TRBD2,TGTGCCAGCAGCTTGGGGGTGGTGAGCGGGGAATTGAGGCAGTATTTT,CASSLGVVSGELRQYF
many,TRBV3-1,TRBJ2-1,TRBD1,TGTGCCAGCACCAGGGGGCAAAGCTCCTACAATGAGCAGTTCTTC,CASTRGQSSYNEQFF
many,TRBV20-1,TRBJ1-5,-,TGCAGTGCTAGTCCGGGAGGTCAGCCCCAGCATTTT,CSASPGGQPQHF
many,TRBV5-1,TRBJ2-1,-,TGCGCCAGCAGTTTTGGAGTTAACTACAATGAGCAGTTCTTC,CASSFGVNYNEQFF
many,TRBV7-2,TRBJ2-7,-,TGTGCCAGCAGCTTAGATCCCAGGAACTACGAGCAGTACTTC,CASSLDPRNYEQYF
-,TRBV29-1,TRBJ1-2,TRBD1,TGCAGCGTCCTACTACCGGGACAGGGAATGGATTGGAGCTATGGCTACACCTTC,CSVLLPGQGMDWSYGYTF
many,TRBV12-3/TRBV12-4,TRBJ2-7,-,TGTGCCAGCAGTTCGAGCGGTTCCTACGAGCAGTACTTC,CASSSSGSYEQYF
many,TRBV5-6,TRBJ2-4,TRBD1,TGTGCCAGCAGCCCACCGACAGGGCTACTAAACATTCAGTACTTC,CASSPPTGLLNIQYF
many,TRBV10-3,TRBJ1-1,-,TGTGCCAACCCCCGGGGAGGGCTTAACACTGAAGCTTTCTTT,CANPRGGLNTEAFF
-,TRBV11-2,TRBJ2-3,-,TGTGCCAGCAGCTTGCCGGTGGGGTCTTTATCGGATACGCAGTATTTT,CASSLPVGSLSDTQYF
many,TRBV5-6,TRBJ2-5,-,TGTGCCAGCAGCTTGGCAGGGGAGCCCCAAGAGACCCAGTACTTC,CASSLAGEPQETQYF
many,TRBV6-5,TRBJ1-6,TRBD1,TGTGCCAGCAGGTTACAGGGGAGCTCCTATAATTCACCCCTCCACTTT,CASRLQGSSYNSPLHF
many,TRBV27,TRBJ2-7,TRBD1,TGTGCCAGCAGTTTAATCGGTCGGGACAGGGGTACCGAGCAGTACTTC,CASSLIGRDRGTEQYF
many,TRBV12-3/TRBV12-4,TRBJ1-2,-,TGTGCCAGCAGTTTGGGCGCTGTAGGCTACACCTTC,CASSLGAVGYTF
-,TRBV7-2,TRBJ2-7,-,TGTGCCAGCAGCTTATGGGGGGGCAGCTCCTACGAGCAGTACTTC,CASSLWGGSSYEQYF
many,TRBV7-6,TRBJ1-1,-,TGTGCCAGCAGCCAGGGCCCAGATACTGAAGCTTTCTTT,CASSQGPDTEAFF
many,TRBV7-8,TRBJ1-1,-,TGTGCCAGCAGCTTATCGGAGAACACTGAAGCTTTCTTT,CASSLSENTEAFF
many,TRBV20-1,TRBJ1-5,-,TGCAGTGCTAGAGAGTTGGGGGGCTGGGGTCAGCCCCAGCATTTT,CSARELGGWGQPQHF
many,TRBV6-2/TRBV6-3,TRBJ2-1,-,TGTGCCAGCAGTTACGTCGGACTCTCCTACAATGAGCAGTTCTTC,CASSYVGLSYNEQFF
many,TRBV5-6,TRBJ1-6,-,TGTGCCAGCAGCTTGGATGTCAGGGGTACGCCCCTCCACTTT,CASSLDVRGTPLHF
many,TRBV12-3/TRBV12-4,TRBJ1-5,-,TGTGCCAGCAGTCCCGCCCCCGGGGGTCAGCCCCAGCATTTT,CASSPAPGGQPQHF
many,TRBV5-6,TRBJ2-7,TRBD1,TGTGCCAGCGGAACGGGACAGCCCAGCTCCTACGAGCAGTACTTC,CASGTGQPSSYEQYF
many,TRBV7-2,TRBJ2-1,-,TGTGCCAGCACCAATCCGAGTGGCAGGGTAAATGAGCAGTTCTTC,CASTNPSGRVNEQFF
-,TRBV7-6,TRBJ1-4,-,TGTGCCAGCAGTCCCCGCCGGGGGTTTAATGAAAAACTGTTTTTT,CASSPRRGFNEKLFF
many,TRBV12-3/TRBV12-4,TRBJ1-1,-,TGTGCCAGCAGTCAGACACTGCTGGAAGCTTTCTTT,CASSQTLLEAFF
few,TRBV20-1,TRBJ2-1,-,TGCAGTGCTAGGAGGGGCTCCTACAATGAGCAGTTCTTC,CSARRGSYNEQFF
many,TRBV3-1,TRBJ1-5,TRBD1,TGTGCCAGCAGCCGCACGACAGGGTTTGGCAATCAGCCCCAGCATTTT,CASSRTTGFGNQPQHF
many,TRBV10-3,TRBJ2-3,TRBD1,TGTGCCATCAGGACATGGGGACAGGGGAACACAGATACGCAGTATTTT,CAIRTWGQGNTDTQYF
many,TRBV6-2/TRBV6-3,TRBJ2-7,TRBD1,TGTGCCAGCAGTCCGGGACAGCCTTACGAGCAGTACTTC,CASSPGQPYEQYF
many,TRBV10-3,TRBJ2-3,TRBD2,TGTGCCATCAGGCTGGCTAGCGGGACAGATACGCAGTATTTT,CAIRLASGTDTQYF
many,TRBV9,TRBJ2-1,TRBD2,TGTGCCAGCAGCGCACTAGCGGTTAACATCAATGAGCAGTTCTTC,CASSALAVNINEQFF
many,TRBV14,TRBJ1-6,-,TGTGCCAGCAGCCAAGTCCATAATTCACCCCTCCACTTT,CASSQVHNSPLHF
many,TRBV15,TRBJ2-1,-,TGTGCCACCAGCAGCTCCCCCGACAGTAATGAGCAGTTCTTC,CATSSSPDSNEQFF
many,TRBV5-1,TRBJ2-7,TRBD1,TGCGCCAGCAGCTTGGCCTCTCGGACAGGGGCCTACGAGCAGTACTTC,CASSLASRTGAYEQYF